The rows below give T cell receptor beta chains drawn from one sample of a study of blood T cell repertoires in COVID-19. Profiled with immunoSEQ multiplex PCR; TCRdb holds only in-frame clones, not every one. Here the sample spans over 85,000 clones, around 87% being singletons. The sequenced sample consisted of peripheral blood. These TCRs come from a male donor with acute or convalescent COVID-19. Both conserved end residues are trimmed from each CDR3. The order of the fields is V gene, CDR3 protein.

TRBV19 ASTQQGINTEAF
TRBV3-1/TRBV3-2 ASSPRTGSPLH
TRBV4-1 ASSQDTGAGGNTIY
TRBV7-2 ASSSGQGHQPQH
TRBV10-1 ASSEGGSNQPQH
TRBV9 ASSAPEGARMNTEAF
TRBV10-1 ASGAGGPTDTQY
TRBV14 ASSQVQGSTDTQY
TRBV18 ASSDSPTYNEQF
TRBV2 ASSPQLNTEAF